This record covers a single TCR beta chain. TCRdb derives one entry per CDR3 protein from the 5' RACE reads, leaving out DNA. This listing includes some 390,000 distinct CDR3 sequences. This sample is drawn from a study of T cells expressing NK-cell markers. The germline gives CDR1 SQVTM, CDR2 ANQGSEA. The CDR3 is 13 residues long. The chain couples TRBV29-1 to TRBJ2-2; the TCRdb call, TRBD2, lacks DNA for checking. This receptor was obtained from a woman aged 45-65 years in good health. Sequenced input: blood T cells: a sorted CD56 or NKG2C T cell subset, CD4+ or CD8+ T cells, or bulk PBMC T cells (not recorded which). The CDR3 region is CSVLSGSAGELFF.